This passage covers 21 T cell receptor beta chains from one sample sequenced in a study of cytomegalovirus exposure and HLA in healthy donors. PCR amplification relied on 60 Vbeta primers (plus 13 Jbeta primers). The assay was immunoSEQ multiplex PCR, and TCRdb's table has in-frame clones only and misses some. The sample holds roughly 140,000 clones; approximately 83% are singletons and the top ten take 1.5% to 2%. The sequenced material came from PBMCs. These TCRs come from a woman between 35 and 50 years old in good health and CMV-seronegative.

The chain joins TRBV10-1 to TRBJ2-7, with unresolved D. This CDR3 has 14 amino acids. Germline CDR1 WNHNN, CDR2 SYGVQD (reference sequence). The V end was cut by 3 bases, the J end by 6 bases, with 15 bases between. The CDR3 loop reads CASSDPKIGFEQYF. The CDR3 nucleotides are TGCGCCAGCAGTGACCCCAAGATCGGGTTCGAGCAGTACTTC.

This chain joins TRBV9 and TRBJ2-5; no clear D. Germline CDR1 SGDLS, CDR2 YYNGEE. The CDR3 has 13 amino acids. V was pared by 1 base and J by 1 base, with 5 bases between. CDR3 sequence (DNA): TGTGCCAGCAGCGTATCCAGCCAAGAGACCCAGTACTTC. It specifies CASSVSSQETQYF.

The rearrangement links TRBV18 to TRBJ1-1; unclear D gene. The CDR3 totals 16 residues. Per the germline V gene, CDR1 is KGHSH and CDR2 is LQKENI. Trimming left V 2 bases short and J 4 bases short, with 17 bases between. The CDR3 sequence: CASSPMDHRAVTEAFF. In DNA, the CDR3 is TGTGCCAGCTCACCAATGGATCACAGAGCCGTCACTGAAGCTTTCTTT.

This clone has more than one count but fewer than ten. This chain connects TRBV28 to TRBJ1-1; TRBD1 agrees at 7 bases. The CDR3 has 13 residues. Trimming removed 1 base from V and 8 bases from J; junction bases left unmatched: 4. From germline, CDR1 is MDHEN and CDR2 SYDVKM. CDR3 sequence reads: CASSLFGTVEAFF. CDR3 in DNA: TGTGCCAGCAGTTTATTCGGGACAGTCGAAGCTTTCTTT.

The V gene is TRBV30, the J gene TRBJ1-3, with D unresolved. Trimming shortened V by 0 bases and J by 4 bases, and 4 bases separated the two germline ends. Germline V CDR1 and CDR2: GTSNPN, SVGIG (reference sequence). The CDR3 is made up of 12 amino acids. In DNA, the CDR3 is TGTGCCTGGAGTGTACAAGGAAACACCATATATTTT. This codes for CAWSVQGNTIYF.

The chain recombines TRBV7-9 with TRBJ1-2; 10 bases map to TRBD1. V shed 1 base, J shed 2 bases, and the junction held 4 bases outside the gene matches. Germline CDR1 SEHNR, CDR2 FQNEAQ (reference sequence). The CDR3 runs to 16 residues. DNA of the CDR3: TGTGCCAGCAGCTTAGGTGGGACAGGGGACAACTATGGCTACACCTTC. Amino acids: CASSLGGTGDNYGYTF. Based on the CDR3 plus reference TRBV7-9 and TRBJ1-2, the full variable domain is DTGVSQNPRHKITKRGQNVTFRCDPISEHNRLYWYRQTLGQGPEFLTYFQNEAQLEKSRLLSDRFSAERPKGSFSTLEIQRTEQGDSAMYLCASSLGGTGDNYGYTFGSGTRLTVV.

The chain has TRBV6-5 and TRBJ1-5, with D possibly TRBD1 on 6 matching bases. Germline lookup yields CDR1 MNHEY and CDR2 SVGAGI. The germline V and J ends were trimmed by 6 bases and 1 base, with 13 bases remaining between them. The CDR3 sequence is 15 residues long. The CDR3 DNA reads as TGTGCCAGCAGGACTAACAGGGAAAGCAATCAGCCCCAGCATTTT. Its protein is CASRTNRESNQPQHF.

The V call is TRBV10-3, the J call TRBJ2-1; TRBD2 agrees at 8 bases. The CDR3 loop spans 15 amino acids. V shed 8 bases and J 8 bases; nucleotides not matched to a gene: 14. CDR1 and CDR2 from the germline V gene are ENHRY and SYGVKD. The CDR3 DNA follows: TGTGCCATCGGCGGGAGCCGGGGGGGGTCGGATGAGCAGTTCTTC. This translates into CAIGGSRGGSDEQFF.

In this sample, this clone turned up once. This chain links TRBV5-1 with TRBJ1-4; 7 bases agree with TRBD1. The V gene end was trimmed by 4 bases and the J gene end by 7 bases; junction bases not matched to a gene: 7. There are 14 residues in the CDR3. Germline CDR1 SGHRS, CDR2 YFSETQ. The CDR3 region is CASSIDRVREKLFF. The CDR3 nucleotides read TGCGCCAGCAGCATTGACAGGGTACGTGAAAAACTGTTTTTT.

This chain's CDR3 is CASSMGTPYTEAFF. DNA for the CDR3: TGTGCCAGTAGTATGGGGACACCATACACTGAAGCTTTCTTT. The chain recombines TRBV19 with TRBJ1-1, with D possibly TRBD1 on 6 matching bases. The germline V gene encodes CDR1 LNHDA and CDR2 SQIVND (reference sequence). The CDR3 extends over 14 amino acids. V lost 3 bases to trimming and J lost 3 bases, with 11 bases between them.

This sequence joins TRBV18 and TRBJ2-3; TRBD2 agrees at 9 bases. Losses at the gene ends were 8 bases for V and 0 bases for J; bases not matched to a gene: 12. CDR3 length equals 17 residues. Germline V gene lookup returns CDR1 KGHSH and CDR2 LQKENI. CDR3 residues: CASGGGRLAESTDTQYF. The DNA of the CDR3 is TGTGCCAGCGGCGGAGGGAGACTAGCGGAAAGCACAGATACGCAGTATTTT.

The chain is built from TRBV19 and TRBJ1-1; D possibly corresponds to TRBD1 (5 bases). The V and J ends lost 7 bases and 5 bases respectively, with 14 bases between them. The germline V gene encodes CDR1 LNHDA and CDR2 SQIVND (reference sequence). The CDR3 length is 13 residues. The CDR3 nucleotides are TGTGCCAGTACGCAGGGCAGGCGGACTGAAGCTTTCTTT. It is translated as CASTQGRRTEAFF.

The rearrangement joins TRBV13 to TRBJ1-6, with D hard to call. The CDR3 is 17 residues long. V lost 6 bases to trimming and J lost 13 bases, with 28 bases between them. Germline CDR1 is PRHDT and CDR2 is FYEKMQ (reference sequence). The CDR3 spells CASSPSPILDGSIPLHF. In nucleotides, the CDR3 is TGTGCCAGCAGTCCCAGCCCGATCCTAGACGGAAGTATCCCCCTCCACTTT.

This clone was detected a few times. CDR3 protein: CASSPSTGSNIQYF. The CDR3 DNA is TGCGCCAGCAGCCCGTCGACAGGGAGCAACATTCAGTACTTC. V gene TRBV5-1 combines with J gene TRBJ2-4, with 7 bases matching TRBD1. V was pared by 4 bases and J by 7 bases, with 8 bases of the junction left unmatched. The CDR3 runs to 14 residues. The germline V gene encodes CDR1 SGHRS and CDR2 YFSETQ.

This clone was detected a few times. The genes are TRBV5-1 and TRBJ1-4, with 7 bases aligning to TRBD1. The junction had 2 bases not matched to a gene; V was cut back by 0 bases and J by 0 bases. Germline CDR1 is SGHRS and CDR2 is YFSETQ. This CDR3 has 16 amino acids. CDR3 coding DNA: TGCGCCAGCAGCTTGGTAGGGGGCACAACTAATGAAAAACTGTTTTTT. It translates to CASSLVGGTTNEKLFF.

This clone was counted a few times. The rearrangement joins TRBV2 to TRBJ2-7, with 12 bases aligning to TRBD2. With 8 bases clipped from V and 5 bases from J, the junction kept 10 bases outside the gene matches. The germline V gene encodes CDR1 SNHLY and CDR2 FYNNEI. The CDR3 spans 15 residues. The CDR3 here is CASGGLAGLANEQYF. The CDR3 nucleotides read TGTGCCAGCGGGGGACTAGCGGGTCTAGCCAACGAGCAGTACTTC.

This chain connects TRBV2 to TRBJ1-1, with D unresolved. V dropped 7 bases and J dropped 7 bases, with 10 bases sitting between them. The CDR3 covers 11 residues. Germline V lookup: CDR1 SNHLY, CDR2 FYNNEI. CDR3 coding DNA: TGTGCCAGCATCCTACAGATTGAAGCTTTCTTT. Translation: CASILQIEAFF.

This clone was seen a few times. The chain employs TRBV4-1 and TRBJ1-1, with 8 bases matching TRBD1. The V segment lost 3 bases and the J segment 5 bases; nucleotides outside the gene matches: 8. The CDR3 runs to 15 residues. Germline V gives CDR1 MGHRA, CDR2 YSYEKL. The CDR3 sequence: CASSHPGQGLTEAFF. The DNA for the CDR3 is TGCGCCAGCAGCCACCCAGGACAGGGTTTGACTGAAGCTTTCTTT.

This clone was observed many times. The chain couples TRBV6-6 to TRBJ2-1, with 8 positions matching TRBD2. The CDR3 has 14 amino acids. J lost 7 bases, V lost 7 bases, and 9 bases had no gene match. The germline CDR1 and CDR2 sequences are MNHNY and SVGAGI (reference sequence). The CDR3 protein is CASTPAGAGNEQFF. The CDR3 nucleotides are TGTGCCAGCACCCCAGCGGGAGCAGGGAATGAGCAGTTCTTC.

Note on this clone: One end of the junction varies from germline; a read error may be responsible. The chain couples TRBV7-9 to TRBJ1-2; a possible D gene is TRBD1 (5 bases). CDR3 length: 18 amino acids. The germline gives CDR1 SEHNR, CDR2 FQNEAQ (reference sequence). The CDR3 reads CSSSLTRMSRGGNYGYTF. CDR3 coding DNA: TGTTCCAGCAGCTTAACCAGAATGTCCCGGGGGGGTAACTATGGCTACACCTTC.

V and J are TRBV5-1 and TRBJ2-1, with a tentative D call TRBD2 (5 bases). The CDR3 sequence is 17 residues long. Per the germline V gene, CDR1 is SGHRS and CDR2 is YFSETQ. V dropped 3 bases and J dropped 3 bases, with 19 bases sitting between them. The CDR3 is CASSSNDRGGIYNEQFF. The CDR3 DNA is TGCGCCAGCAGCTCAAACGACCGTGGAGGAATCTACAATGAGCAGTTCTTC.